The TCR beta chain described here comes from a study of blood T cell repertoires in COVID-19. The overall study: Researchers got acute and convalescent COVID-19 samples from the United States, Italy and Spain. Sources were T cells, B-cell-depleted T cells, or PBMCs; the material itself was cDNA or gDNA.

Source study methods: Amplification of reference gene primers provided the estimated nucleated cell counts. The table came from immunoSEQ multiplex PCR; TCRdb's copy has only in-frame clones and leaves some out. The V and J calls and clone size come from that table; D and trimming were worked out from the DNA. This table holds about 120,000 clones, more than 75% found once. V dropped 0 bases and J dropped 4; count of bases not matched to a gene: 8. CDR1 is LNHDA, CDR2 SQIVND, per germline (reference sequence). The CDR3 has 18 amino acids. Sequenced sample: peripheral blood. The J gene is TRBJ2-2, the V gene TRBV19; 10 nucleotides agree with TRBD1. This sequence was found in a man in his 60s with acute or convalescent COVID-19. The CDR3 DNA follows: TGTGCCAGTAGTATAGACCCGCCGGGACAGGGGACCACCGGGGAGCTGTTTTTT. It is translated as CASSIDPPGQGTTGELFF.